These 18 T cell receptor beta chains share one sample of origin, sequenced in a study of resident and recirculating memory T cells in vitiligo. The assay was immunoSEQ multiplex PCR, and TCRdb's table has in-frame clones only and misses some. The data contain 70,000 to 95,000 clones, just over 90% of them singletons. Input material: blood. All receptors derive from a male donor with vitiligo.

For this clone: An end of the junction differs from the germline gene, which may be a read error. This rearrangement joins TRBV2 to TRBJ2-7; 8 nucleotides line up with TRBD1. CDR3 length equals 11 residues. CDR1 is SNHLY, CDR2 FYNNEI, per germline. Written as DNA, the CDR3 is TGTGCCAGCAGTGAGGGAGGCAGGGGGCGCTTC. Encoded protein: CASSEGGRGRF.

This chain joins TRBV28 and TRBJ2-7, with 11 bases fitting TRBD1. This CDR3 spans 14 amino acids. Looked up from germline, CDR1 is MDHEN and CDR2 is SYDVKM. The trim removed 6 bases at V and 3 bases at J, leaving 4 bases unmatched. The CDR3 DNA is TGTGCCAGCAGGGTAGGGACAGGGGGCTACGAGCAGTACTTC. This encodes CASRVGTGGYEQYF.

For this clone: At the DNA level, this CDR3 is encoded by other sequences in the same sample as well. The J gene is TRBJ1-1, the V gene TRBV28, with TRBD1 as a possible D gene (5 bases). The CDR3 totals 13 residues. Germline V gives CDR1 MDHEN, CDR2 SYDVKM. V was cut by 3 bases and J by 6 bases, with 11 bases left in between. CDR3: CASSLGGRAEAFF. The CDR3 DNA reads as TGTGCCAGCAGTTTGGGGGGAAGGGCTGAAGCTTTCTTT.

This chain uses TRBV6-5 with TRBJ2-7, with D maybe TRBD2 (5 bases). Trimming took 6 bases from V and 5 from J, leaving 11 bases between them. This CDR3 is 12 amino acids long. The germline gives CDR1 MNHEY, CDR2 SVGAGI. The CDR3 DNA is TGTGCCAGCAGCCTGCTCGGGAACGAGCAGTACTTC. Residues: CASSLLGNEQYF.

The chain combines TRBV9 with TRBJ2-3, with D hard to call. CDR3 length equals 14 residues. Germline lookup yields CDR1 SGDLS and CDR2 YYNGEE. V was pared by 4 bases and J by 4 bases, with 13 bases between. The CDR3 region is CASSKLMESDTQYF. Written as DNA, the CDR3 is TGTGCCAGCAGCAAGTTAATGGAGTCAGATACGCAGTATTTT.

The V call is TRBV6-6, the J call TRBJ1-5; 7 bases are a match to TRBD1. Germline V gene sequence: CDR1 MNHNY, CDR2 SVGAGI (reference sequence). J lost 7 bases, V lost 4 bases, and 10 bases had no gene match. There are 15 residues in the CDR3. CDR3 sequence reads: CASSFTGAPHQPQHF. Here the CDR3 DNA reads TGTGCCAGCAGTTTTACAGGGGCCCCGCACCAGCCCCAGCATTTT.

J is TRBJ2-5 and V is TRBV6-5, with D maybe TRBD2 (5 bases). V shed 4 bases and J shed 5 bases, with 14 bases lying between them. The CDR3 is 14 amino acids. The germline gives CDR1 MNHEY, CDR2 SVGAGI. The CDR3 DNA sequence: TGTGCCAGCAGTTTTGATCAATCGGGGGAGACCCAGTACTTC. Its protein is CASSFDQSGETQYF.

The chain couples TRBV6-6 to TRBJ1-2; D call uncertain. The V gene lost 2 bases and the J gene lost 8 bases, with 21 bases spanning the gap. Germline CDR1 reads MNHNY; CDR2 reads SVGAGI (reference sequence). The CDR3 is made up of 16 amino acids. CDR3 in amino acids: CASSYLPRSPLGGYTF. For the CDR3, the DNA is TGTGCCAGCAGTTACCTCCCGAGGTCCCCCCTAGGAGGCTACACCTTC.

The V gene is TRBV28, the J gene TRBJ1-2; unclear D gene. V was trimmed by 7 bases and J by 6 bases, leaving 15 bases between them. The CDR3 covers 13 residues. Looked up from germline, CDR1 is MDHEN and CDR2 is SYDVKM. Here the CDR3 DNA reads TGTGCCAGCACTGTTGTGCCGGGAGATGGCTACACCTTC. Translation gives CASTVVPGDGYTF.

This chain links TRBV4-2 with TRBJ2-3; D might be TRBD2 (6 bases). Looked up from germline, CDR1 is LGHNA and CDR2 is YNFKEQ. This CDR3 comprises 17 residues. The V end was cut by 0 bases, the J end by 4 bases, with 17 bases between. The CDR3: CASSQEGASVRADTQYF. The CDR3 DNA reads TGTGCCAGCAGCCAAGAAGGGGCTAGCGTGAGGGCAGATACGCAGTATTTT.

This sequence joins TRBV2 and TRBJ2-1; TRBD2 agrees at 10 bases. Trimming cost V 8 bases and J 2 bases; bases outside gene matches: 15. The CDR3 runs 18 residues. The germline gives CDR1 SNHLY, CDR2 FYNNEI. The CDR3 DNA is TGTGCCAGCGGGGGGGCTTATCAGCTAGCGGGAGCCTACAATGAGCAGTTCTTC. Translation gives CASGGAYQLAGAYNEQFF. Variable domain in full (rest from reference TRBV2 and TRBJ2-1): EPEVTQTPSHQVTQMGQEVILRCVPISNHLYFYWYRQILGQKVEFLVSFYNNEISEKSEIFDDQFSVERPDGSNFTLKIRSTKLEDSAMYFCASGGAYQLAGAYNEQFFGPGTRLTVL.

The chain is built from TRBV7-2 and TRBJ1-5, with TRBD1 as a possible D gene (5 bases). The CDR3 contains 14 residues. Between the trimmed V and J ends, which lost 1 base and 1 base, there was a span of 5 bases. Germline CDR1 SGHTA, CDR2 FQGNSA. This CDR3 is CASSLEGSNQPQHF. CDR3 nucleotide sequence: TGTGCCAGCAGCTTAGAGGGGAGCAATCAGCCCCAGCATTTT.

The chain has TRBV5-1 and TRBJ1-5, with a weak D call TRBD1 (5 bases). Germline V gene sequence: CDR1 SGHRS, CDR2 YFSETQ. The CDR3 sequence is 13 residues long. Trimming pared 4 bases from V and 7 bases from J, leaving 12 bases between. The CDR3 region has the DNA TGCGCCAGCAGCCTCAGGGAAGGGCAGCCCCAGCATTTT. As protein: CASSLREGQPQHF.

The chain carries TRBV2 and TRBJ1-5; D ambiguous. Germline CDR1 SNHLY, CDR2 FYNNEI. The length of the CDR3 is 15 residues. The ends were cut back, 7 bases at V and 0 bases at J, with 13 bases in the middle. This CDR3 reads CASTPLQYSNQPQHF. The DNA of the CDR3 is TGTGCCAGCACCCCCTTACAGTATAGCAATCAGCCCCAGCATTTT. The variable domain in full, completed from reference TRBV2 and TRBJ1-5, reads EPEVTQTPSHQVTQMGQEVILRCVPISNHLYFYWYRQILGQKVEFLVSFYNNEISEKSEIFDDQFSVERPDGSNFTLKIRSTKLEDSAMYFCASTPLQYSNQPQHFGDGTRLSIL.

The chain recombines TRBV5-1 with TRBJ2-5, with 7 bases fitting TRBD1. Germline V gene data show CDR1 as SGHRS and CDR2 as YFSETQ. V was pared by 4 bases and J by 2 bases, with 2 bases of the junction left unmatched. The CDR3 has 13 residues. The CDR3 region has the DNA TGCGCCAGCAGCCAGGGACAGCAAGAGACCCAGTACTTC. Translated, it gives CASSQGQQETQYF.

This CDR3 is CASSLWMWATPRHRETQYF. The CDR3 bases are TGTGCCAGCAGCTTATGGATGTGGGCGACCCCGCGACATAGGGAGACCCAGTACTTC. This chain joins TRBV7-9 and TRBJ2-5, with D unresolved. V was shortened by 2 bases and J by 5 bases, with 27 bases between the two germline ends. The CDR3 contains 19 residues. CDR1 SEHNR and CDR2 FQNEAQ come from the germline V gene (reference sequence). Based on the CDR3 plus reference TRBV7-9 and TRBJ2-5, the full variable domain is DTGVSQNPRHKITKRGQNVTFRCDPISEHNRLYWYRQTLGQGPEFLTYFQNEAQLEKSRLLSDRFSAERPKGSFSTLEIQRTEQGDSAMYLCASSLWMWATPRHRETQYFGPGTRLLVL.

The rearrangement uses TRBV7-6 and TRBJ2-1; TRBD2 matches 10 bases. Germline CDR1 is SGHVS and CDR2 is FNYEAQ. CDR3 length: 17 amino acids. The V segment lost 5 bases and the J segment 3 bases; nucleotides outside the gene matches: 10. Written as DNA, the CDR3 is TGTGCCAGCAGCCTAAATCCGTCTAGCGGGAGCTACAATGAGCAGTTCTTC. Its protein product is CASSLNPSSGSYNEQFF.

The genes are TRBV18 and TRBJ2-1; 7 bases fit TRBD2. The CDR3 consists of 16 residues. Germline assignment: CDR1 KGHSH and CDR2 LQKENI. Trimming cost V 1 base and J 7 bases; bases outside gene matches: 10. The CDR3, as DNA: TGTGCCAGCTCACCACGGCTAGCGGAAGAGGGAAATGAGCAGTTCTTC. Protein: CASSPRLAEEGNEQFF. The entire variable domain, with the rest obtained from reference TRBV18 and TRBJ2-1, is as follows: NAGVMQNPRHLVRRRGQEARLRCSPMKGHSHVYWYRQLPEEGLKFMVYLQKENIIDESGMPKERFSAEFPKEGPSILRIQQVVRGDSAAYFCASSPRLAEEGNEQFFGPGTRLTVL.